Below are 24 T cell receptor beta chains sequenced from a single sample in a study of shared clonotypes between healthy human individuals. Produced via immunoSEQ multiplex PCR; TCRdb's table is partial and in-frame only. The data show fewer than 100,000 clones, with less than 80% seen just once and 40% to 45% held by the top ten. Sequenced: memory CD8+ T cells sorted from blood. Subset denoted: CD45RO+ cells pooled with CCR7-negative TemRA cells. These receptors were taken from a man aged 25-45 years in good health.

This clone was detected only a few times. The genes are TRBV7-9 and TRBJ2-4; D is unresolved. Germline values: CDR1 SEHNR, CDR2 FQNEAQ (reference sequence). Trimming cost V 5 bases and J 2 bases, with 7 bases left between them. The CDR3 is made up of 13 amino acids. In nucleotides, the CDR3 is TGTGCCAGCAGCCATGTTTCCAAAAACATTCAGTACTTC. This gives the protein CASSHVSKNIQYF.

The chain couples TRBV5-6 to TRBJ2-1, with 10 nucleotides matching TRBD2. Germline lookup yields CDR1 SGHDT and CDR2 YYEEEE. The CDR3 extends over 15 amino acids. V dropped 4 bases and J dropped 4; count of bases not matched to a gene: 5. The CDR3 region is CASSIGAGGYNEQFF. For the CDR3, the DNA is TGTGCCAGCAGCATAGGAGCGGGAGGGTACAATGAGCAGTTCTTC.

Here the CDR3 reads CASSVDYDGGRDTQYF. CDR3 bases: TGTGCCAGCAGCGTGGACTATGACGGGGGGAGGGATACGCAGTATTTT. The chain employs TRBV9 and TRBJ2-3, with 7 bases identical to TRBD2. V shed 2 bases and J 6 bases; nucleotides not matched to a gene: 12. In germline, CDR1 is SGDLS, CDR2 YYNGEE. This CDR3 spans 16 amino acids.

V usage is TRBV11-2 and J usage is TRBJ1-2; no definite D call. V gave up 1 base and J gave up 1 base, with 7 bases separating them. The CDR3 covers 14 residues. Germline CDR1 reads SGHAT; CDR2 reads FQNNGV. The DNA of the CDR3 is TGTGCCAGCAGCTTAGGCAGATTTAACTATGGCTACACCTTC. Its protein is CASSLGRFNYGYTF.

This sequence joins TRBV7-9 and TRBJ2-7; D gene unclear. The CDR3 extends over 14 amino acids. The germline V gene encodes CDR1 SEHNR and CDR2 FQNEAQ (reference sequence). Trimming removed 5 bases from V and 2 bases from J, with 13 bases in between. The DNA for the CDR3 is TGTGCCAGCAGCCCTAGTTCCGCGGCCTACGAGCAGTACTTC. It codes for CASSPSSAAYEQYF.

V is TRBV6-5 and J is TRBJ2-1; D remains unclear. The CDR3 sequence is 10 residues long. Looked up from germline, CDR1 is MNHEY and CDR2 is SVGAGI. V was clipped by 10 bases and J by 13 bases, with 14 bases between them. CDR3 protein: CATYAGEQFF. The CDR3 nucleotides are TGTGCCACGTACGCCGGAGAACAGTTCTTC.

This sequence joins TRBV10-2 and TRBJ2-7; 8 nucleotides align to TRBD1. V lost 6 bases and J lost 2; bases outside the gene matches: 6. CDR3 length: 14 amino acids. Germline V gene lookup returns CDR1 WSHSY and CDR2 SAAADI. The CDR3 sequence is CASREGTGAYEQYF. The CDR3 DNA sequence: TGCGCCAGCAGGGAGGGGACAGGAGCCTACGAGCAGTACTTC.

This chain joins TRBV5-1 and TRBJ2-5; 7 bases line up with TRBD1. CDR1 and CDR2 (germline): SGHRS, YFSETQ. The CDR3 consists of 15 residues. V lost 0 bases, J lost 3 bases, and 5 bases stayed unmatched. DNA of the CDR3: TGCGCCAGCAGCTTGGGGGGACAGAATAAAGAGACCCAGTACTTC. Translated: CASSLGGQNKETQYF.

The CDR3 here is CASSQEYGGGEQFF. For the CDR3, the DNA is TGCGCCAGCAGCCAAGAATACGGGGGCGGTGAGCAGTTCTTC. V gene TRBV4-1 combines with J gene TRBJ2-1; D may be TRBD1 or TRBD2 (6 bases each). Trimming pared 0 bases from V and 9 bases from J, leaving 12 bases between. Germline CDR1 reads MGHRA; CDR2 reads YSYEKL. CDR3 size: 14 residues.

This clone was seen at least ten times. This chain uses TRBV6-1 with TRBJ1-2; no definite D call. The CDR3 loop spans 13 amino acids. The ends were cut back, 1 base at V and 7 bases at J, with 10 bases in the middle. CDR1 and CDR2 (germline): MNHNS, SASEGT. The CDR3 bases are TGTGCCAGCAGTGAAGTGGCGGAGGGTGGCTACACCTTC. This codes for CASSEVAEGGYTF.

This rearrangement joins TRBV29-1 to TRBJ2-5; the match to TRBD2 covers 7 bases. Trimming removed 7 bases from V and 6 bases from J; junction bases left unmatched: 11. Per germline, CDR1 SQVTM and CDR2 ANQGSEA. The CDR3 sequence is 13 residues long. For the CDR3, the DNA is TGCAGCGCGGTTTTCTCGGGAGGTCAGACCCAGTACTTC. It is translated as CSAVFSGGQTQYF.

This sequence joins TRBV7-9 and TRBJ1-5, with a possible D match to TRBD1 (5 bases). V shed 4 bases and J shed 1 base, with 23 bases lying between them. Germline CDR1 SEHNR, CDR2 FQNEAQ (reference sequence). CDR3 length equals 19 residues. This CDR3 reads CASSSSHLMGEYSNQPQHF. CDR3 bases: TGTGCCAGCAGCTCATCCCACCTCATGGGGGAATACAGCAATCAGCCCCAGCATTTT.

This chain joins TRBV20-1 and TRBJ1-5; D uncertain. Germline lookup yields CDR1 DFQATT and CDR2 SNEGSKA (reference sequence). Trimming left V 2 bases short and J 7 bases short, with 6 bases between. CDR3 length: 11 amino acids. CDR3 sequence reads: CSARYRQPQHF. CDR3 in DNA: TGCAGTGCTAGATACAGACAGCCCCAGCATTTT.

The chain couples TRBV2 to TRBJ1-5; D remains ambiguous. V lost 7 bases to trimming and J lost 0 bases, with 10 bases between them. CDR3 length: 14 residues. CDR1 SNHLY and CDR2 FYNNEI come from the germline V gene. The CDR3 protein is CASTVRYSNQPQHF. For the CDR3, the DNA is TGTGCCAGCACTGTCCGTTATAGCAATCAGCCCCAGCATTTT.

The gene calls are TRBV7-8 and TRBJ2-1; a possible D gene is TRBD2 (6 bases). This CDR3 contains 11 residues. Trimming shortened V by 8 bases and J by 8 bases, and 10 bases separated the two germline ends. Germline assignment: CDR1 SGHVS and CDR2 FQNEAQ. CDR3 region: CASSPGDEQFF. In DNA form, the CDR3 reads TGTGCCAGCTCCCCGGGAGATGAGCAGTTCTTC. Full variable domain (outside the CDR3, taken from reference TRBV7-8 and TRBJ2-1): GAGVSQSPRYKVAKRGQDVALRCDPISGHVSLFWYQQALGQGPEFLTYFQNEAQLDKSGLPSDRFFAERPEGSVSTLKIQRTQQEDSAVYLCASSPGDEQFFGPGTRLTVL.

The CDR3 DNA is TGCGCCAGCATCGACGCACCGGGACACTACAATGAGCAGTTCTTC. Translation: CASIDAPGHYNEQFF. The chain carries TRBV5-1 and TRBJ2-1; D might be TRBD1 (6 bases). Germline V CDR1 and CDR2: SGHRS, YFSETQ. Trimming left V 6 bases short and J 3 bases short, with 16 bases between. This CDR3 region has 15 residues.

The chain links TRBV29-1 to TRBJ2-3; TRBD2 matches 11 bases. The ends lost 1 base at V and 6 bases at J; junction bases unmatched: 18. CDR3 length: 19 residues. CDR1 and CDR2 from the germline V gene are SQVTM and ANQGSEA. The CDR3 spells CSVEAFSSGRAGASDTQYF. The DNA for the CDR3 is TGCAGCGTTGAAGCTTTTAGTAGCGGGAGGGCCGGAGCCTCCGATACGCAGTATTTT.

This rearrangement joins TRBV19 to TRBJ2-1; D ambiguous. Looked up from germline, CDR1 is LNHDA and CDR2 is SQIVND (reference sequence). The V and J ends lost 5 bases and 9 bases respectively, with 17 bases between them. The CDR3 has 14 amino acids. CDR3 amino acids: CASSQSGTFSEQFF. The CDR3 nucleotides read TGTGCCAGTAGTCAATCTGGTACCTTCAGTGAGCAGTTCTTC.

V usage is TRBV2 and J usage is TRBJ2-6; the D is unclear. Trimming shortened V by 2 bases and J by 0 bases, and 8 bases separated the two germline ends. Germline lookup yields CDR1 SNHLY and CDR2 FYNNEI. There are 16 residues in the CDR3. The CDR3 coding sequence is TGTGCCAGCAGTGAATCGCCGACCTCTGGGGCCAACGTCCTGACTTTC. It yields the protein CASSESPTSGANVLTF.

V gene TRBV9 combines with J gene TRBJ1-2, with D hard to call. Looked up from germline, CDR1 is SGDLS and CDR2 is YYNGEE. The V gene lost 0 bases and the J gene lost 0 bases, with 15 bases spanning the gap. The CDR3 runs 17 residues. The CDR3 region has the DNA TGTGCCAGCAGCGTAGTATTTCGGGCGGTAGCTAACTATGGCTACACCTTC. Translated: CASSVVFRAVANYGYTF.

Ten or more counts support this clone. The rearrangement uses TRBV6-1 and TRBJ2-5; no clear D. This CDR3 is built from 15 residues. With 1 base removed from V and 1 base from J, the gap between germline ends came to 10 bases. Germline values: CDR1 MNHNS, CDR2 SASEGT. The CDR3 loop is CASSEVKGSQETQYF. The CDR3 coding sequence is TGTGCCAGCAGTGAAGTAAAGGGAAGCCAAGAGACCCAGTACTTC.

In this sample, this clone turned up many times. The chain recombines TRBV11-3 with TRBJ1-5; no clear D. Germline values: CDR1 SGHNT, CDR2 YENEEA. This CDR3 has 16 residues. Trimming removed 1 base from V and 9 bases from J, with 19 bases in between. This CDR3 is CASSLVVCISLRPQHF. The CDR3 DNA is TGTGCCAGCAGCTTAGTAGTTTGCATAAGTCTACGGCCCCAGCATTTT.

The CDR3 region has the DNA TGTGCCAGCAGCTTAGAACCAAAACCGGGACAGAAGTTTTTCCAAGAGACCCAGTACTTC. It specifies CASSLEPKPGQKFFQETQYF. The rearrangement joins TRBV11-2 to TRBJ2-5; 7 nucleotides match TRBD1. The V gene end was trimmed by 0 bases and the J gene end by 1 base; junction bases not matched to a gene: 17. The CDR3 covers 20 residues. Germline lookup yields CDR1 SGHAT and CDR2 FQNNGV.

CDR3 loop: CASSPQTGITDTQYF. The CDR3 nucleotides are TGTGCCAGCTCACCCCAGACAGGGATAACAGATACGCAGTATTTT. The V and J genes are TRBV18 and TRBJ2-3; 7 bases line up with TRBD1. V lost 3 bases to trimming and J lost 3 bases; unmatched junction nucleotides: 6. The CDR3 is 15 amino acids. The germline V gene has CDR1 KGHSH and CDR2 LQKENI.